These 29 T cell receptor beta chains were sequenced from one sample in a study of lymphopenia after photon versus proton radiotherapy. Data came from immunoSEQ multiplex PCR; TCRdb stores just in-frame clones and leaves some out. The sample carries several thousand clones, about 90% recorded once. The starting material was peripheral blood, obtained from a patient treated with photon-based radiotherapy. Receptors were obtained from a man between 60 and 75 years old with cholangiocarcinoma.

V usage is TRBV4-3 and J usage is TRBJ2-2; 7 nucleotides agree with TRBD2. Losses at the gene ends were 1 base for V and 6 bases for J; bases not matched to a gene: 5. This CDR3 has 15 amino acids. Per the germline V gene, CDR1 is LGHNA and CDR2 is YSLEER. CDR3 in DNA: TGCGCCAGCAGCCAAGCCGGGGGGTGGTCCGGGGAGCTGTTTTTT. This translates into CASSQAGGWSGELFF.

CDR3 residues: CAISDSGLGLYWTEAFF. Written as DNA, the CDR3 is TGTGCCATCAGCGACTCAGGGTTGGGATTGTATTGGACTGAAGCTTTCTTT. The rearrangement links TRBV10-3 to TRBJ1-1, with D perhaps TRBD1 (5 bases). Trimming cost V 6 bases and J 5 bases, with 25 bases left between them. This CDR3 is 17 amino acids long. Per the germline V gene, CDR1 is ENHRY and CDR2 is SYGVKD.

V gene TRBV18 combines with J gene TRBJ1-1, with D tentatively TRBD1 (6 bases). This CDR3 is 14 amino acids long. The germline CDR1 and CDR2 sequences are KGHSH and LQKENI. Trimming took off 3 bases at V and 7 bases at J, with 15 bases between the two ends. Here the CDR3 reads CASSPTGGANEAFF. CDR3 sequence (DNA): TGTGCCAGCTCACCTACCGGGGGGGCGAATGAAGCTTTCTTT.

V gene TRBV7-2 combines with J gene TRBJ1-2, with TRBD1 matching over 8 bases. The junction had 14 bases not matched to a gene; V was cut back by 5 bases and J by 6 bases. The CDR3 spans 16 residues. Looked up from germline, CDR1 is SGHTA and CDR2 is FQGNSA. The CDR3 loop is CASSQEAGGAFNGYTF. The CDR3, as DNA: TGTGCCAGCAGCCAAGAGGCAGGGGGCGCCTTTAATGGCTACACCTTC. The full variable domain, in which reference TRBV7-2 and TRBJ1-2 provide the parts outside the CDR3, is GAGVSQSPSNKVTEKGKDVELRCDPISGHTALYWYRQSLGQGLEFLIYFQGNSAPDKSGLPSDRFSAERTGGSVSTLTIQRTQQEDSAVYLCASSQEAGGAFNGYTFGSGTRLTVV.

The V call is TRBV5-4, the J call TRBJ2-3; TRBD2 matches 7 bases. This CDR3 contains 16 residues. Trimming at V came to 1 base and at J to 0 bases, leaving 5 bases not matched to a gene. CDR1 and CDR2 (germline): SGHNT, YYREEE (reference sequence). Here the CDR3 DNA reads TGTGCCAGCAGCTTGCCGGCTAGCGGTAGCACAGATACGCAGTATTTT. Translated, it gives CASSLPASGSTDTQYF.

The rearrangement uses TRBV10-2 and TRBJ2-1; 13 bases agree with TRBD2. Germline V gene sequence: CDR1 WSHSY, CDR2 SAAADI. CDR3 length equals 18 residues. V shed 4 bases and J 0 bases; nucleotides not matched to a gene: 6. The CDR3 protein is CASSGLAGGWSSYNEQFF. The CDR3 bases are TGCGCCAGCAGTGGACTAGCGGGAGGCTGGAGCTCCTACAATGAGCAGTTCTTC.

The chain combines TRBV2 with TRBJ2-5; D not resolved. With 4 bases removed from V and 4 bases from J, the gap between germline ends came to 16 bases. Germline assignment: CDR1 SNHLY and CDR2 FYNNEI. The CDR3 contains 15 residues. The CDR3 here is CASSGVVGYAETQYF. CDR3 DNA sequence: TGTGCCAGCAGTGGAGTTGTCGGCTACGCAGAGACCCAGTACTTC.

The V gene is TRBV5-6, the J gene TRBJ2-7; D is ambiguous. Germline CDR1 and CDR2: SGHDT and YYEEEE. Trimming stripped 2 bases from V and 0 bases from J, with 15 bases between. The CDR3 is 16 residues long. The chain's CDR3 is CASSFGWQLSSYEQYF. CDR3 bases: TGTGCCAGCAGCTTTGGTTGGCAACTGAGCTCCTACGAGCAGTACTTC.

The chain joins TRBV25-1 to TRBJ2-7; the match to TRBD2 covers 12 bases. With 3 bases clipped from V and 6 bases from J, the junction kept 12 bases outside the gene matches. This CDR3 region has 17 residues. Germline CDR1 is MGHDK and CDR2 is SYGVNS. CDR3 nucleotides: TGTGCCAGCAGTGATCCGACTAGCGGGAGTTCTGTGGGCGAGCAGTACTTC. This codes for CASSDPTSGSSVGEQYF.

The chain links TRBV7-9 to TRBJ1-2; D might be TRBD1 (5 bases). The germline CDR1 and CDR2 sequences are SEHNR and FQNEAQ (reference sequence). Trimming left V 6 bases short and J 6 bases short, with 20 bases between. The CDR3 length is 15 residues. The CDR3 here is CASSFSSQGRNGYTF. The CDR3 region has the DNA TGTGCCAGCAGTTTTTCCTCCCAGGGCAGAAATGGCTACACCTTC.

The table lists this clone with a count of one. J is TRBJ2-7 and V is TRBV9, with D possibly matching TRBD1 (6 bases). The V gene's germline CDR1 is SGDLS and CDR2 YYNGEE. Between the trimmed V and J ends, which lost 0 bases and 7 bases, there was a span of 17 bases. The CDR3 length is 15 residues. In DNA form, the CDR3 reads TGTGCCAGCAGCGTAGACAACAGGGAATTGGGTGAGCAGTACTTC. Encoded protein: CASSVDNRELGEQYF.

The V call is TRBV10-3, the J call TRBJ2-5, with 8 bases identical to TRBD1. Trimming at V came to 7 bases and at J to 4 bases, leaving 5 bases not matched to a gene. This CDR3 region has 13 residues. Per the germline V gene, CDR1 is ENHRY and CDR2 is SYGVKD. CDR3 nucleotides: TGTGCCATCAAAGGACAGGGTGGAGAGACCCAGTACTTC. It yields the protein CAIKGQGGETQYF.

The chain links TRBV28 to TRBJ1-1, with D hard to call. This CDR3 comprises 14 residues. Deletions cut 1 base from V and 11 bases from J, with 17 bases between. CDR1 and CDR2 (germline): MDHEN, SYDVKM. CDR3 sequence (DNA): TGTGCCAGCAGTTTATCTCACAGATCTGGAGTGGCTTTCTTT. Translation gives CASSLSHRSGVAFF.

The J gene is TRBJ1-2, the V gene TRBV2, with D hard to call. Germline V gene sequence: CDR1 SNHLY, CDR2 FYNNEI. Trimming took 5 bases from V and 8 from J, leaving 15 bases between them. CDR3 length: 13 amino acids. CDR3 residues: CASSFTQTRGYTF. CDR3 in DNA: TGTGCCAGCAGTTTTACTCAAACGCGCGGCTACACCTTC.

CDR3 in DNA: TGTGCCAGCAGCAGACTAGCGGGGGCCTTCACAGATACGCAGTATTTT. Its protein product is CASSRLAGAFTDTQYF. The chain combines TRBV5-4 with TRBJ2-3, with 12 bases identical to TRBD2. Trimming removed 4 bases from V and 2 bases from J; junction bases left unmatched: 5. The CDR3 sequence is 16 residues long. CDR1 and CDR2 (germline): SGHNT, YYREEE (reference sequence). The full variable domain, its missing parts supplied by reference TRBV5-4 and TRBJ2-3, is ETGVTQSPTHLIKTRGQQVTLRCSSQSGHNTVSWYQQALGQGPQFIFQYYREEENGRGNFPPRFSGLQFPNYSSELNVNALELDDSALYLCASSRLAGAFTDTQYFGPGTRLTVL.

CDR3 protein: CASSSMTASSYNEQFF. The CDR3 DNA sequence: TGTGCCAGCTCATCTATGACAGCGAGCTCCTACAATGAGCAGTTCTTC. The V and J genes are TRBV18 and TRBJ2-1, with a tentative D call TRBD1 (5 bases). Trimming removed 5 bases from V and 0 bases from J, with 14 bases in between. Germline V gene data show CDR1 as KGHSH and CDR2 as LQKENI. CDR3 length: 16 amino acids.

The V gene is TRBV6-1, the J gene TRBJ1-4; D unresolved. The V and J ends lost 8 bases and 0 bases respectively, with 10 bases between them. CDR1 is MNHNS and CDR2 is SASEGT in the germline V gene. The CDR3 is made up of 14 amino acids. The CDR3, as DNA: TGTGCCAGCCTTGAGGCTGCAACTAATGAAAAACTGTTTTTT. Protein: CASLEAATNEKLFF.

The V and J genes are TRBV18 and TRBJ1-1; D is possibly TRBD1 (6 bases). Germline values: CDR1 KGHSH, CDR2 LQKENI. There are 13 residues in the CDR3. The ends were cut back, 6 bases at V and 3 bases at J, with 11 bases in the middle. The DNA of the CDR3 is TGTGCCAGCTCTCCAGGGGCGGACACTGAAGCTTTCTTT. Protein product: CASSPGADTEAFF.

V usage is TRBV14 and J usage is TRBJ2-7; unclear D gene. Germline V gene lookup returns CDR1 SGHDN and CDR2 FVKESK. V lost 4 bases and J 2 bases, leaving 15 bases between the germline ends. The CDR3 sequence is 15 residues long. CDR3 nucleotides: TGTGCCAGCAGCCCCTATGAATCACTGCCCTACGAGCAGTACTTC. This gives the protein CASSPYESLPYEQYF.

V is TRBV11-2 and J is TRBJ1-5, with D possibly being TRBD1 (5 bases). V was pared by 1 base and J by 4 bases, with 11 bases between. Germline assignment: CDR1 SGHAT and CDR2 FQNNGV. The CDR3 is made up of 15 amino acids. Here the CDR3 reads CASSLVSGWNQPQHF. CDR3 nucleotide sequence: TGTGCCAGCAGCTTAGTTTCAGGGTGGAATCAGCCCCAGCATTTT.

The chain has TRBV6-5 and TRBJ2-1; D remains unclear. CDR1 and CDR2 from the germline V gene are MNHEY and SVGAGI. V was shortened by 0 bases and J by 9 bases, with 9 bases between the two germline ends. The CDR3 has 13 amino acids. CDR3 in amino acids: CASSYSPTGEQFF. The CDR3 region has the DNA TGTGCCAGCAGTTACTCGCCCACCGGTGAGCAGTTCTTC.

The chain combines TRBV7-8 with TRBJ2-3; 9 bases map to TRBD2. The CDR3 runs to 16 residues. J gave up 3 bases and V 1 base, and 5 bases lay outside the gene matches. Per the germline V gene, CDR1 is SGHVS and CDR2 is FQNEAQ. Written as DNA, the CDR3 is TGTGCCAGCAGCTTAGGTATTAGCGGGGGAACAGATACGCAGTATTTT. This sequence encodes CASSLGISGGTDTQYF.

This chain joins TRBV29-1 and TRBJ2-5; D remains unclear. Trimming took off 7 bases at V and 5 bases at J, with 17 bases between the two ends. Germline V gene sequence: CDR1 SQVTM, CDR2 ANQGSEA. The CDR3 loop spans 13 amino acids. CDR3 loop: CSAQFWAGETQYF. CDR3 nucleotides: TGCAGCGCCCAATTTTGGGCCGGCGAGACCCAGTACTTC. The variable domain in full, completed from reference TRBV29-1 and TRBJ2-5, reads SAVISQKPSRDICQRGTSLTIQCQVDSQVTMMFWYRQQPGQSLTLIATANQGSEATYESGFVIDKFPISRPNLTFSTLTVSNMSPEDSSIYLCSAQFWAGETQYFGPGTRLLVL.

Note on this clone: The junction does not match germline at one end; this may be a read error. V is TRBV5-3 and J is TRBJ2-7; D uncertain. TRBV5-3 is recorded as an ORF, its role being uncertain. The CDR3 extends over 15 amino acids. CDR3 DNA sequence: TGTGCCAGCAGCTTAATCGGAGTAGAGAATTCCGAGCAGTACTTC. Translating gives CASSLIGVENSEQYF.

The J gene is TRBJ2-1, the V gene TRBV2; a possible D gene is TRBD2 (6 bases). Trimming stripped 7 bases from V and 5 bases from J, with 9 bases between. CDR1 is SNHLY, CDR2 FYNNEI, per germline. This CDR3 spans 12 amino acids. The CDR3 DNA sequence: TGTGCCAGCAAAGGAGGGAACAATGAGCAGTTCTTC. This translates into CASKGGNNEQFF.

The chain combines TRBV5-1 with TRBJ2-1; a possible D gene is TRBD1 (6 bases). The germline gives CDR1 SGHRS, CDR2 YFSETQ. V gave up 4 bases and J gave up 2 bases, with 16 bases separating them. The CDR3 has 16 residues. CDR3 sequence reads: CASSPTQGGTYNEQFF. The CDR3 region has the DNA TGCGCCAGCAGCCCCACACAGGGTGGAACCTACAATGAGCAGTTCTTC. The complete variable domain, with remaining parts taken from reference TRBV5-1 and TRBJ2-1, reads KAGVTQTPRYLIKTRGQQVTLSCSPISGHRSVSWYQQTPGQGLQFLFEYFSETQRNKGNFPGRFSGRQFSNSRSEMNVSTLELGDSALYLCASSPTQGGTYNEQFFGPGTRLTVL.

The V gene is TRBV5-6, the J gene TRBJ2-6; TRBD2 aligns across 7 bases. J lost 0 bases, V lost 4 bases, and 7 bases had no gene match. CDR3 length: 17 residues. The germline V gene has CDR1 SGHDT and CDR2 YYEEEE. The CDR3 loop is CASSPWAGDSGANVLTF. Here the CDR3 DNA reads TGTGCCAGCAGCCCATGGGCGGGGGACTCTGGGGCCAACGTCCTGACTTTC.

The chain combines TRBV4-1 with TRBJ2-3; 10 bases agree with TRBD2. This CDR3 has 18 residues. Trimming at V came to 2 bases and at J to 1 base, leaving 9 bases not matched to a gene. Germline V gives CDR1 MGHRA, CDR2 YSYEKL. This chain's CDR3 is CASSQRASGSVGTDTQYF. CDR3 nucleotide sequence: TGCGCCAGCAGCCAAAGGGCTAGCGGGAGCGTAGGCACAGATACGCAGTATTTT.

The chain is built from TRBV4-3 and TRBJ2-2, with a possible D match to TRBD2 (7 bases). Deletions cut 4 bases from V and 5 bases from J, with 17 bases between. In germline, CDR1 is LGHNA, CDR2 YSLEER. This CDR3 region has 16 residues. CDR3: CASSPWGGRVTGELFF. In DNA, the CDR3 is TGCGCCAGCAGCCCGTGGGGGGGGCGCGTAACCGGGGAGCTGTTTTTT.